This is a list of T cell receptor beta chains from one sample in a study of shared clonotypes between healthy human individuals. Assay used: immunoSEQ multiplex PCR; TCRdb lists only in-frame clones, some missing. The sample has around 2.1 million clones; 85% to 95% are singletons. The material sequenced was naive CD8+ T cells from PBMCs. Receptor source: a man between 18 and 35 years old in good health. Some clones in this sample may be carry-over from other donors' samples. CDR3s leave out the opening cysteine and the closing phenylalanine or tryptophan.

v_call,j_call,cdr3_aa
TRBV27,TRBJ2-1,ASSLQPGGRLAGSSYNEQF
TRBV27,TRBJ2-2,ASSQRTGARGGELF
TRBV5-1,TRBJ2-7,ASSSGQGTGDEQY
TRBV28,TRBJ1-5,ASSPGGWGNQPQH
TRBV12-5,TRBJ2-3,ASGLELAGSTDTQY
TRBV6-6,TRBJ1-1,ASSRDRTGTEAF
TRBV15,TRBJ2-5,ATSPRRQLQETQY
TRBV27,TRBJ2-6,ASSFWSSGANVLT
TRBV19,TRBJ2-3,ASTPGHKNRETQY
TRBV7-9,TRBJ2-7,ASSLPGLFHEQY
TRBV28,TRBJ1-1,ASSSTWERNTEAF
TRBV11-1,TRBJ2-1,ASSLLSRNEQF
TRBV11-3,TRBJ2-2,ASSAAGDRTGELF
TRBV30,TRBJ1-6,AWSINSPLH
TRBV18,TRBJ2-7,ASSPEAIKLGEQY
TRBV18,TRBJ2-1,ASSPPMISGTYNEQF
TRBV30,TRBJ1-2,AWSDYPGVDYGYT
TRBV19,TRBJ2-5,ASSEGTEEETQY
TRBV5-4,TRBJ1-2,ASSLSQAAYGYT
TRBV28,TRBJ2-2,ASRNSGSENTGELF
TRBV30,TRBJ2-1,AWSLGVSYNEQF
TRBV13,TRBJ2-5,ASSGGIGLGETQY
TRBV9,TRBJ2-1,ASTGTHTGPISNEQF
TRBV7-9,TRBJ1-1,ASSSTRQGDTEAF
TRBV5-5,TRBJ2-2,ASGTGGTGELF
TRBV27,TRBJ2-7,ASSLIGPISYEQY
TRBV7-3,TRBJ1-1,ASSLDGQPNTEAF
TRBV30,TRBJ2-7,AWTTGTSGYEQY
TRBV6-1,TRBJ2-4,ASSDARGGLQNIQY
TRBV10-3,TRBJ1-1,AISEGQANTEAF
TRBV27,TRBJ2-3,ASSLFLPSSTDTQY
TRBV7-2,TRBJ2-4,ASSSAGVSKNIQY
TRBV28,TRBJ2-7,ASSLDWSYEQY
TRBV9,TRBJ2-7,ASSPSGGSVKEQY
TRBV7-3,TRBJ2-7,ASSYGGARNEQY
TRBV9,TRBJ2-7,ASSVDVSYEQY
TRBV25-1,TRBJ2-1,ASKWQGGTEQF
TRBV19,TRBJ2-1,ASSIDGSSYNEQF
TRBV21-1,TRBJ2-1,ASSRTRHNEQF
TRBV2,TRBJ2-7,ASIEAGGLADYEQY
TRBV28,TRBJ1-5,ASSPARQGNQPQH
TRBV7-9,TRBJ2-1,ASGPYPRSGDEQF
TRBV11-1,TRBJ1-1,ASSSAQGWTEAF
TRBV9,TRBJ2-2,ASSVGSSGTQNTGELF
TRBV5-6,TRBJ1-3,ASQGGTTGNTIY
TRBV28,TRBJ1-5,ASSSPGVGAIYSNQPQH
TRBV28,TRBJ2-3,ASSTGLAASTDTQY
TRBV2,TRBJ1-1,ASSIRQGENTEAF
TRBV25-1,TRBJ2-7,ASGQAEQY
TRBV28,TRBJ1-6,ASTFLGSRDSPLH
TRBV11-2,TRBJ2-7,ASSSDSYEQY
TRBV4-2,TRBJ2-7,ASSQSLAGSYEQY
TRBV7-9,TRBJ1-5,ASSPSHSLLNQPQH